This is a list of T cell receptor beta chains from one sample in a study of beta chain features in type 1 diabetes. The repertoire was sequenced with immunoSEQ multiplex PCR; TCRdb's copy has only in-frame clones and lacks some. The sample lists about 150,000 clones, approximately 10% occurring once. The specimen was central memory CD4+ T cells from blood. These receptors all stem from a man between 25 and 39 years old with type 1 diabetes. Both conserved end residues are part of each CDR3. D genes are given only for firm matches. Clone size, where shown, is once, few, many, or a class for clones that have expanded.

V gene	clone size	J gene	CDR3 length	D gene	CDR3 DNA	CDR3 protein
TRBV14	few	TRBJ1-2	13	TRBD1	TGTGCCAGCAGCGGACAGGGAAGTTCTGGCTACACCTTC	CASSGQGSSGYTF
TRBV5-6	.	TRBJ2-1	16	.	TGTGCCAGCAGCTTGTACGGGAGCCTGTACTACAATGAGCAGTTCTTC	CASSLYGSLYYNEQFF
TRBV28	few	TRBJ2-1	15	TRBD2	TGTGCCAGCAGTCATAGCGGGAGCTCCTACAATGAGCAGTTCTTC	CASSHSGSSYNEQFF
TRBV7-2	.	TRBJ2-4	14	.	TGTGCCAGCAGCTTAGATACTACAGGGAACATTCAGTACTTC	CASSLDTTGNIQYF
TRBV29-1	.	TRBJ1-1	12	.	TGCAGCGTTGGAGGGGGATCTGGTGAAGCTTTCTTT	CSVGGGSGEAFF
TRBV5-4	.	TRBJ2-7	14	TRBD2	TGTGCCAGCAGCTTCGCGGGAGGGAACTACGAGCAGTACTTC	CASSFAGGNYEQYF
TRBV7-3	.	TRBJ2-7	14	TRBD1	TGTGCCAGCAGCTGGGACAGGGGGCCTTACGAGCAGTACTTC	CASSWDRGPYEQYF
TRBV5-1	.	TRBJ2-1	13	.	TGCGCCAGCAGCGTCCAGGGTAACAATGAGCAGTTCTTC	CASSVQGNNEQFF
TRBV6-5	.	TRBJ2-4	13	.	TGTGCCAGCAAAGCGCTAGCCAAAAACATTCAGTACTTC	CASKALAKNIQYF
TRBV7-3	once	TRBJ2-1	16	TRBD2	TGTGCCAGCAGCTTAACGTTACTAGCGGGAGGCAATGAGCAGTTCTTC	CASSLTLLAGGNEQFF
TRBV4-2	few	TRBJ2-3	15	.	TGTGCCAGCAGCCAAGAATTAGGCGGCGCAGATACGCAGTATTTT	CASSQELGGADTQYF
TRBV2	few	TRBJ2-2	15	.	TGTGCCAGCAGTGAATATGGAGTGAACACCGGGGAGCTGTTTTTT	CASSEYGVNTGELFF
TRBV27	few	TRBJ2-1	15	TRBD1	TGTGCCAGCAGTTTTAAAGGGGGCGAAGGGTATGAGCAGTTCTTC	CASSFKGGEGYEQFF
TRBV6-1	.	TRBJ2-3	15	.	TGTGCCAGCAGACCCTTAGGTCGGGACACAGATACGCAGTATTTT	CASRPLGRDTDTQYF
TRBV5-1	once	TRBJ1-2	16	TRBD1	TGTGCCAGCAGGCCTGCTAAAACAGGGGACAACTATGGCTACACCTTC	CASRPAKTGDNYGYTF
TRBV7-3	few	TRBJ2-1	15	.	TGTGCCAGCAGCTTAGGCGGGGCGGAATACAATGAGCAGTTCTTC	CASSLGGAEYNEQFF
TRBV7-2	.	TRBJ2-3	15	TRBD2	TGTGCCAGCAGCTTGAAGCGGGAGGTCCACTATACGCAGTATTTT	CASSLKREVHYTQYF
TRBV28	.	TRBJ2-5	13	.	TGTGCCAGCGGGGGGAAGGGCCACGAGACCCAGTACTTC	CASGGKGHETQYF
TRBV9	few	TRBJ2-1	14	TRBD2	TGTGCCAGCAGCCGTAGCGGGAGCTACAATGAGCAGTTCTTC	CASSRSGSYNEQFF
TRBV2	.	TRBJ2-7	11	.	TGTGCCAGCAGCGGTTCCTACGAGCAGTACTTC	CASSGSYEQYF
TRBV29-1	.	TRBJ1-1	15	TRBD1	TGCAGCGGTCAGATGGACAGGGCTCCGAACACTGAAGCTTTCTTT	CSGQMDRAPNTEAFF
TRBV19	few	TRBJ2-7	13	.	TGTGCCAGTACGGTGACAGGTGGTAACGAGCAGTACTTC	CASTVTGGNEQYF
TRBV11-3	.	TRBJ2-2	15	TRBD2	TGTGCCAGCAGCTTCTTAGCGGGAGAAAGCGGGGAGCTGTTTTTT	CASSFLAGESGELFF
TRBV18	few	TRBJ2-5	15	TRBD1	TGTGCCAGCTCACCAAGGCCGGACAGGGTGGAGACCCAGTACTTC	CASSPRPDRVETQYF
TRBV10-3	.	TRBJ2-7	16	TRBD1	TGTGCCATCAGTGAGGGGGATCCGGGACAGGGTTACGAGCAGTACTTC	CAISEGDPGQGYEQYF
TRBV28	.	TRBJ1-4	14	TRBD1	TGTGCCAGCAGGACGACAGGGCCTAATGAAAAACTGTTTTTT	CASRTTGPNEKLFF
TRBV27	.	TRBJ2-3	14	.	TGTGCCAGCAGTCTCAAGGGGGGGGCAGATACGCAGTATTTT	CASSLKGGADTQYF
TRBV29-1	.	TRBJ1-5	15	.	TGCAGCGTTGAAGACGCTGACAACAGGGTCCAGCCCCAGCATTTT	CSVEDADNRVQPQHF
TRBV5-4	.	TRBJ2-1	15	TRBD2	TGTGCCAGCAGCTCTACGGGAGGGCAATACAATGAGCAGTTCTTC	CASSSTGGQYNEQFF
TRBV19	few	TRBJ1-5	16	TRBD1	TGTGCCAGTAGCCCAAAGGGACAGGCTCAAAATCAGCCCCAGCATTTT	CASSPKGQAQNQPQHF
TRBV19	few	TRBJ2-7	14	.	TGTGCCAGTAGTAGGCAGTCCCCAACCTACGAGCAGTACTTC	CASSRQSPTYEQYF
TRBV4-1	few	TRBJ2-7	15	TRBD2	TGCGCCAGCAGCCAATCGATGACTAGCCGGCTCGAGCAGTACTTC	CASSQSMTSRLEQYF
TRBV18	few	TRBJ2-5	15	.	TGTGCCAGCTCACAGTACACAGGGTCCCAAGAGACCCAGTACTTC	CASSQYTGSQETQYF
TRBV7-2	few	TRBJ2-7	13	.	TGTGCCAGCAGCCTCCCCGAGCGCGACGAGCAGTACTTC	CASSLPERDEQYF
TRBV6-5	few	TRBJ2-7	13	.	TGTGCCAGCATAGACAGGCGGACCTACGAGCAGTACTTC	CASIDRRTYEQYF
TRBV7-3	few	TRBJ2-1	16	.	TGTGCCAGCAGCCCCCATTCCGCGAACTCCTACAATGAGCAGTTCTTC	CASSPHSANSYNEQFF
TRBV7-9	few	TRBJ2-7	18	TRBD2	TGTGCCAGCAGCTTATACCGGGGAGCGGGAGGAATTAACGACGAGCAGTACTTC	CASSLYRGAGGINDEQYF
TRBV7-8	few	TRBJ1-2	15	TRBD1	TGTGCCAGCAGCTTTAGCCTGACAGGGAACTATGGCTACACCTTC	CASSFSLTGNYGYTF
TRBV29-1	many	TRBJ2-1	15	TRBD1	TGCAGCGTTGGGCCCCCGGGACAGGTATACGATGAGCAGTTCTTC	CSVGPPGQVYDEQFF
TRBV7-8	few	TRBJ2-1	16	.	TGTGCCAGCAGCCACTTCGGGGGGCGCTTAGACAATGAGCAGTTCTTC	CASSHFGGRLDNEQFF
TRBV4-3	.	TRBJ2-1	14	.	TGCGCCAGCAGCCAAGATTCGCTAAACAATGAGCAGTTCTTC	CASSQDSLNNEQFF
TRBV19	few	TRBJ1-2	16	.	TGTGCCAGTAGTACCGAGGGACACCAAAAGGGGATGGGCTACACCTTC	CASSTEGHQKGMGYTF
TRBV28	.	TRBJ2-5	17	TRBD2	TGTGCCAGCAGTCCGACCGGACTAGCGGGAGATGCAGAGACCCAGTACTTC	CASSPTGLAGDAETQYF
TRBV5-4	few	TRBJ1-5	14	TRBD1	TGTGCCAGCAGCCTTAAGGGGGCATCGCAGCCCCAGCATTTT	CASSLKGASQPQHF
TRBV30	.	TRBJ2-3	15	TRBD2	TGTGCCTGGAGTATTAGGGGACTAGCGGCAGATACGCAGTATTTT	CAWSIRGLAADTQYF